This T cell receptor (beta chain) was observed in a study of post-analysis software for immune sequencing data. Turning to the study itself: Multiple sclerosis in the patients followed relapsing-remitting, secondary progressive and progressive-relapsing courses.

In this sample, this clonotype turned up a few times. Antigen unknown. TCR beta cDNA libraries included unique molecular identifiers. One entry per CDR3 protein, called by TCRdb with MiXCR from the PCR reads. The profile covers roughly 600,000 distinct CDR3 sequences, with 40% to 50% appearing a single time and roughly 1.8% taken by the ten largest. V lost 5 bases and J lost 4, with 14 bases in between. The CDR3 is made up of 14 amino acids. The germline V gene encodes CDR1 MNHNY and CDR2 SVGAGI (reference sequence). Study-wide points: Normalized Chao1 diversity was significantly reduced in patients versus controls. Relative to controls, patients had five TRBV segments at higher frequency, with TRBV5-6, TRBV5-1 and TRBV20-1 among these. Batch-matched samples strongly co-clustered by F measure.

The sequencing sample was made of blood. This sequence originates from a girl between 5 and 17 years old with multiple sclerosis. V is TRBV6-6 and J is TRBJ2-5; D unclear. The CDR3 loop reads CASSRAPGIETQYF. The CDR3 DNA is TGTGCCAGCAGTCGCGCCCCGGGTATAGAGACCCAGTACTTC.